The 25 T cell receptor beta chains given below trace back to one sample, sequenced in a study of T cell repertoires in cytomegalovirus infection. From the reads, TCRdb called clonotypes with MiXCR, one entry per CDR3 protein. This repertoire shows approximately 500,000 distinct CDR3 sequences, about 33% found once; its top ten account for roughly 15%. These TCRs are of unknown antigen specificity. Specimen: cultured PBMCs, collected from culture after CMV antigen stimulation. All receptors derive from a human donor in good health (CMV status not recorded). Some clones in this sample may be carry-over from other donors' samples.

This clonotype was observed a handful of times. The chain carries TRBV20-1 and TRBJ2-1, with 9 nucleotides matching TRBD2. The CDR3 extends over 15 amino acids. V lost 6 bases to trimming and J lost 2 bases; unmatched junction nucleotides: 8. CDR1 is DFQATT and CDR2 is SNEGSKA in the germline V gene (reference sequence). In DNA form, the CDR3 reads TGCAGTGCCCAAGGGGGCGGGAGGGCCTACAATGAGCAGTTCTTC. This encodes CSAQGGGRAYNEQFF.

In its sample, this clonotype was seen a few times. The chain links TRBV20-1 to TRBJ2-1; D is perhaps TRBD2 (6 bases). CDR1 and CDR2 from the germline V gene are DFQATT and SNEGSKA (reference sequence). The CDR3 is 15 residues long. Between the trimmed V and J ends, which lost 6 bases and 0 bases, there was a span of 15 bases. Here the CDR3 reads CSAIGAGSSYNEQFF. DNA of the CDR3: TGCAGTGCGATAGGGGCGGGGAGCTCCTACAATGAGCAGTTCTTC.

The gene calls are TRBV6-1 and TRBJ2-5; TRBD1 aligns across 10 bases. Trimming cost V 5 bases and J 1 base; bases outside gene matches: 13. The CDR3 consists of 18 residues. Germline loops: CDR1 MNHNS, CDR2 SASEGT. In DNA, the CDR3 is TGTGCCAGCAGTCCTAGGGACAGGGGAGTTGGGGGCCAAGAGACCCAGTACTTC. This gives the protein CASSPRDRGVGGQETQYF.

This sequence joins TRBV27 and TRBJ1-2; no firm D call. The CDR3 is 14 amino acids. The V gene lost 6 bases and the J gene lost 1 base, with 12 bases spanning the gap. Germline assignment: CDR1 MNHEY and CDR2 SMNVEV (reference sequence). The CDR3 reads CASRPDSYNYGYTF. Written as DNA, the CDR3 is TGTGCCAGCAGACCAGACTCCTATAACTATGGCTACACCTTC.

The V and J genes are TRBV3-1 and TRBJ2-2; D gene ambiguous. V was trimmed by 1 base and J by 5 bases, leaving 20 bases between them. Per germline, CDR1 LGHDT and CDR2 YNNKEL (reference sequence). This CDR3 is 18 amino acids long. The CDR3 here is CASSQASHRRTRTGELFF. CDR3 bases: TGTGCCAGCAGCCAAGCTTCCCACCGCCGTACCCGGACCGGGGAGCTGTTTTTT.

The chain carries TRBV10-3 and TRBJ2-1, with no clear D. The CDR3 sequence is 13 residues long. Germline values: CDR1 ENHRY, CDR2 SYGVKD. Trimming took off 0 bases at V and 3 bases at J, with 3 bases between the two ends. Here the CDR3 reads CAISESNYNEQFF. The CDR3 DNA reads TGTGCCATCAGTGAGTCGAACTACAATGAGCAGTTCTTC.

This clonotype showed up just a few times. V usage is TRBV2 and J usage is TRBJ2-7, with D possibly TRBD1 on 6 matching bases. The germline V and J ends were trimmed by 6 bases and 0 bases, with 9 bases remaining between them. Germline loops: CDR1 SNHLY, CDR2 FYNNEI. This CDR3 contains 13 residues. CDR3 region: CASRTTGSYEQYV. CDR3 DNA: TGTGCCAGCAGAACGACAGGCTCCTACGAGCAGTACGTC.

This clonotype was detected only a few times. The chain uses TRBV28 and TRBJ2-1; 7 bases are a match to TRBD2. Germline V lookup: CDR1 MDHEN, CDR2 SYDVKM. Germline trimming cut 6 bases from V and 5 bases from J; bases unmatched to any gene: 7. The CDR3 loop spans 14 amino acids. CDR3 amino acids: CASRGGGLDNEQFF. In nucleotides, the CDR3 is TGTGCCAGCAGGGGGGGAGGGCTAGACAATGAGCAGTTCTTC.

This clonotype has ten or more counts. The chain uses TRBV18 and TRBJ2-1; 16 bases map to TRBD2. The CDR3 length is 16 residues. The V gene end was trimmed by 2 bases and the J gene end by 8 bases; junction bases not matched to a gene: 3. CDR1 KGHSH and CDR2 LQKENI come from the germline V gene. DNA of the CDR3: TGTGCCAGCTCACCAGGGACTAGCGGGAGGGCCCATGAGCAGTTCTTC. Protein product: CASSPGTSGRAHEQFF.

V is TRBV10-3 and J is TRBJ2-7; TRBD2 agrees at 10 bases. Germline CDR1 is ENHRY and CDR2 is SYGVKD. The junction had 19 bases not matched to a gene; V was cut back by 10 bases and J by 7 bases. There are 16 residues in the CDR3. The CDR3 region has the DNA TGTGCCACCCGAACCGGACTAGCGGCCTTATCGGGGGAGCAGTACGTC. It translates to CATRTGLAALSGEQYV.

The rearrangement links TRBV6-6 to TRBJ2-7, with D unclear. Germline V CDR1 and CDR2: MNHNY, SVGAGI (reference sequence). Trimming shortened V by 2 bases and J by 4 bases, and 9 bases separated the two germline ends. The length of the CDR3 is 13 residues. CDR3 sequence reads: CASSYSAVYEQYV. The DNA for the CDR3 is TGTGCCAGCAGTTACAGTGCGGTTTACGAGCAGTACGTC.

The V and J genes are TRBV18 and TRBJ2-7, with TRBD2 matching over 10 bases. The CDR3 length is 15 residues. CDR1 and CDR2 from the germline V gene are KGHSH and LQKENI. Losses at the gene ends were 5 bases for V and 2 bases for J; bases not matched to a gene: 6. CDR3: CASSAGLADTYEQYV. CDR3 DNA sequence: TGTGCCAGCTCAGCCGGACTAGCGGATACCTACGAGCAGTACGTC.

The chain carries TRBV7-6 and TRBJ2-3; TRBD2 agrees at 11 bases. V was clipped by 2 bases and J by 6 bases; unmatched bases: 4. Germline V lookup: CDR1 SGHVS, CDR2 FNYEAQ. The CDR3 extends over 15 amino acids. The DNA of the CDR3 is TGTGCCAGCAGCTTATCCTTAGCGGGAGGGGATACGCAGTATTTT. Its translation is CASSLSLAGGDTQYF.

This clonotype was counted only a few times. The gene calls are TRBV7-2 and TRBJ2-3; 15 positions match TRBD2. Germline CDR1 is SGHTA and CDR2 is FQGNSA. With V trimmed by 1 base and J by 4 bases, 6 bases remained unmatched. The CDR3 runs 18 residues. CDR3 region: CASSLVLGLAGGADTQYF. The CDR3 region has the DNA TGTGCCAGCAGCTTAGTCTTGGGACTAGCGGGAGGTGCAGATACGCAGTATTTT. The whole variable domain, remainder taken from reference TRBV7-2 and TRBJ2-3, is GAGVSQSPSNKVTEKGKDVELRCDPISGHTALYWYRQSLGQGLEFLIYFQGNSAPDKSGLPSDRFSAERTGGSVSTLTIQRTQQEDSAVYLCASSLVLGLAGGADTQYFGPGTRLTVL.

This clonotype is a singleton in its sample. The CDR3 here is CASSLVDFRIDGYTF. The CDR3 bases are TGTGCCAGCAGCTTAGTGGACTTTCGAATTGATGGCTACACCTTC. V usage is TRBV11-1 and J usage is TRBJ1-2; D not resolved. The germline V gene has CDR1 SGHAT and CDR2 FQDESV (reference sequence). V dropped 1 base and J dropped 6 bases, with 15 bases sitting between them. CDR3 length equals 15 residues.

The chain is built from TRBV10-3 and TRBJ1-5; tentatively, D is TRBD1 (5 bases). CDR3 length: 17 residues. Germline V CDR1 and CDR2: ENHRY, SYGVKD. Trimming took 0 bases from V and 1 from J, leaving 13 bases between them. CDR3 amino acids: CAISESGGRLSNQPQHF. The DNA for the CDR3 is TGTGCCATCAGTGAGTCTGGGGGTAGGTTAAGCAATCAGCCCCAGCATTTT.

V is TRBV12-3 or TRBV12-4 and J is TRBJ1-1; maybe TRBD1 (6 bases). CDR3 size: 14 residues. V lost 2 bases and J 1 base, leaving 8 bases between the germline ends. The CDR3 DNA follows: TGTGCCAGCAGTTTAAGACAGGAGAACACTGAAGCTTTCTTT. Protein: CASSLRQENTEAFF.

This clonotype came up a few times. The rearrangement uses TRBV11-2 and TRBJ1-1; D not resolved. The CDR3 is 13 residues long. V lost 3 bases and J 5 bases, leaving 10 bases between the germline ends. Looked up from germline, CDR1 is SGHAT and CDR2 is FQNNGV. The CDR3 DNA reads as TGTGCCAGCAGCTTCGGGGTTGGGACTGAAGCTTTCTTT. This translates into CASSFGVGTEAFF. Full variable domain (rest looked up from reference TRBV11-2 and TRBJ1-1): EAGVAQSPRYKIIEKRQSVAFWCNPISGHATLYWYQQILGQGPKLLIQFQNNGVVDDSQLPKDRFSAERLKGVDSTLKIQPAKLEDSAVYLCASSFGVGTEAFFGQGTRLTVV.

The CDR3 loop is CASRKSGTGAVSEQYV. The CDR3 nucleotides are TGTGCCAGCAGAAAATCCGGGACAGGGGCCGTAAGCGAGCAGTACGTC. V usage is TRBV6-6 and J usage is TRBJ2-7, with 10 bases identical to TRBD1. V was clipped by 6 bases and J by 6 bases; unmatched bases: 14. This CDR3 has 16 amino acids. Per germline, CDR1 MNHNY and CDR2 SVGAGI (reference sequence).

This clonotype showed up many times. The chain uses TRBV7-2 and TRBJ2-1, with a tentative D call TRBD2 (5 bases). The V gene lost 4 bases and the J gene lost 6 bases, with 13 bases spanning the gap. CDR3 length: 14 amino acids. From germline, CDR1 is SGHTA and CDR2 FQGNSA. The CDR3 DNA follows: TGTGCCAGCAGCTCTCTAGCAAAAATCAATGAGCAGTTCTTC. This gives the protein CASSSLAKINEQFF.

The rearrangement joins TRBV7-3 to TRBJ2-5; TRBD2 aligns across 8 bases. Germline CDR1 SGHTA, CDR2 FQGTGA. This CDR3 has 16 residues. V lost 2 bases and J lost 3; bases outside the gene matches: 8. The CDR3 nucleotides read TGTGCCAGCAGCTTAGGGGTAGCGGGATTAGAAGAGACCCAGTACTTC. It specifies CASSLGVAGLEETQYF.

This chain links TRBV27 with TRBJ2-3; the match to TRBD1 covers 8 bases. V dropped 4 bases and J dropped 1; count of bases not matched to a gene: 10. CDR3 length equals 17 residues. Looked up from germline, CDR1 is MNHEY and CDR2 is SMNVEV (reference sequence). Here the CDR3 reads CASSSLLPGQGTDTQYF. The CDR3 coding sequence is TGTGCCAGCAGTTCACTTCTTCCGGGACAGGGCACAGATACGCAGTATTTT.

V usage is TRBV20-1 and J usage is TRBJ1-1; D possibly corresponds to TRBD1 (5 bases). The CDR3 has 12 amino acids. V gave up 3 bases and J gave up 5 bases, with 10 bases separating them. Germline loops: CDR1 DFQATT, CDR2 SNEGSKA (reference sequence). CDR3 sequence (DNA): TGCAGTGCTAGGGGGGTAAGGACTGAAGCTTTCTTT. Translation: CSARGVRTEAFF.

V gene TRBV7-9 combines with J gene TRBJ2-5; the D gene is possibly TRBD1 (5 bases). CDR3 size: 14 residues. CDR1 SEHNR and CDR2 FQNEAQ come from the germline V gene (reference sequence). Trimming removed 5 bases at V and 5 bases at J, with 15 bases between. CDR3 DNA: TGTGCCAGCAGCCCTCAGGGTGCGGTGGAGACCCAGTACTTC. Encoded protein: CASSPQGAVETQYF.

V usage is TRBV27 and J usage is TRBJ1-2; no clear D. Trimming removed 0 bases from V and 4 bases from J, with 9 bases in between. CDR3 length: 14 residues. Germline V lookup: CDR1 MNHEY, CDR2 SMNVEV (reference sequence). The chain's CDR3 is CASSLSATSYGYTF. DNA for the CDR3: TGTGCCAGCAGTTTATCCGCCACATCCTATGGCTACACCTTC.